This T cell receptor (beta chain) was identified in a study of T cells in Graves' hyperthyroidism and ophthalmopathy. Study findings and constraints: Before onset, ophthalmopathy was predicted by the model a median around 6 months earlier. Most thyroid-expanded clonotypes above 0.001 were also found in blood.

What was amplified from RNA transcripts were TCR beta CDR3 regions. An initial round of RT-PCR targeting the TCR CDR3 relied on the HTBI primer set. TCRdb itself ran the multiplex PCR reads through MiXCR, one entry per CDR3 protein. The sample records roughly 740,000 distinct CDR3 sequences, roughly 17% being singletons. On this clonotype itself: Its antigen is undetermined.

Trimming left V 4 bases short and J 8 bases short, with 12 bases between. The germline V gene has CDR1 SGHDT and CDR2 YYEEEE. The CDR3 sequence is 13 residues long. The source of this sequence is a young man with Graves' hyperthyroidism. The chain has TRBV5-6 and TRBJ2-2, with a tentative D call TRBD2 (6 bases). The sequenced sample consisted of blood. CDR3 coding DNA: TGTGCCAGCAGCCCCTTGGAGGGAGGGGAGCTGTTTTTT. Amino acid sequence: CASSPLEGGELFF.